The 13 T cell receptor beta chains given below trace back to one sample, sequenced in a study of cytomegalovirus exposure and HLA in healthy donors. Vbeta (60) and Jbeta (13) primers were used in the PCR. Generated by immunoSEQ multiplex PCR, the TCRdb table keeps only in-frame clones and is missing some. Of some 190,000 clones detected, around four fifths appear once; the ten largest clones hold less than 1.1%. The sequenced material came from PBMCs. Receptors were obtained from a woman aged 35 to 49 in good health and CMV-seronegative.

The rearrangement joins TRBV2 to TRBJ2-1; D perhaps matches TRBD2 (5 bases). Looked up from germline, CDR1 is SNHLY and CDR2 is FYNNEI. The CDR3 extends over 16 amino acids. V lost 4 bases, J lost 9 bases, and 22 bases lay in between. CDR3 coding DNA: TGTGCCAGCAGTGCAGGACTGGGTTTAGAATCGTCTGAGCAGTTCTTC. The encoded protein is CASSAGLGLESSEQFF. Together with reference TRBV2 and TRBJ2-1, the CDR3 gives the full variable domain: EPEVTQTPSHQVTQMGQEVILRCVPISNHLYFYWYRQILGQKVEFLVSFYNNEISEKSEIFDDQFSVERPDGSNFTLKIRSTKLEDSAMYFCASSAGLGLESSEQFFGPGTRLTVL.

This clone turned up a few times. This chain uses TRBV6-5 with TRBJ2-5; the match to TRBD2 covers 8 bases. The CDR3 loop spans 14 amino acids. Germline values: CDR1 MNHEY, CDR2 SVGAGI. After removal of 6 bases from V and 4 bases from J, the junction contained 7 bases not matched to a gene. CDR3 nucleotide sequence: TGTGCCAGCAGGGCGGGAGGATCCGTAGAGACCCAGTACTTC. Amino acid sequence: CASRAGGSVETQYF.

This clone was observed a few times. The chain carries TRBV7-3 and TRBJ2-5; 10 nucleotides match TRBD1. Germline V gene data show CDR1 as SGHTA and CDR2 as FQGTGA. The CDR3 has 15 amino acids. Trimming cost V 5 bases and J 4 bases; bases outside gene matches: 7. This CDR3 reads CASSILGQGGETQYF. The CDR3 region has the DNA TGTGCCAGCAGCATATTAGGACAGGGGGGAGAGACCCAGTACTTC.

The V call is TRBV18, the J call TRBJ1-1, with D perhaps TRBD1 (5 bases). The CDR3 is 15 amino acids. V lost 5 bases and J lost 1, with 14 bases in between. Germline-derived CDR1 and CDR2 are KGHSH and LQKENI. CDR3 coding DNA: TGTGCCAGCTCAATATTGGGGGGACGGAACACTGAAGCTTTCTTT. Translated: CASSILGGRNTEAFF.

This rearrangement joins TRBV5-4 to TRBJ1-4; 9 bases align to TRBD1. The CDR3 runs 14 residues. CDR1 is SGHNT and CDR2 is YYREEE in the germline V gene (reference sequence). With 4 bases clipped from V and 6 bases from J, the junction kept 4 bases outside the gene matches. The CDR3: CASSQTGGYEKLFF. The CDR3 coding sequence is TGTGCCAGCAGCCAGACAGGGGGATATGAAAAACTGTTTTTT. Based on the CDR3 plus reference TRBV5-4 and TRBJ1-4, the full variable domain is ETGVTQSPTHLIKTRGQQVTLRCSSQSGHNTVSWYQQALGQGPQFIFQYYREEENGRGNFPPRFSGLQFPNYSSELNVNALELDDSALYLCASSQTGGYEKLFFGSGTQLSVL.

CDR3 in amino acids: CASSFSGTSVSYEQYF. CDR3 nucleotide sequence: TGTGCCAGCAGCTTCTCCGGGACTAGCGTCTCCTACGAGCAGTACTTC. The rearrangement links TRBV11-2 to TRBJ2-7, with 10 bases matching TRBD2. Germline V gene lookup returns CDR1 SGHAT and CDR2 FQNNGV. The CDR3 spans 16 residues. J gave up 0 bases and V 3 bases, and 5 bases lay outside the gene matches.

The chain carries TRBV5-1 and TRBJ1-2; D is unresolved. This CDR3 is built from 17 residues. Germline V gene data show CDR1 as SGHRS and CDR2 as YFSETQ. V was cut by 1 base and J by 2 bases, with 18 bases left in between. The CDR3 region is CASSLSPNGEYNYGYTF. CDR3 DNA: TGCGCCAGCAGCTTGAGTCCGAACGGAGAGTACAACTATGGCTACACCTTC.

The chain combines TRBV25-1 with TRBJ1-1; D may be TRBD1 (6 bases). This CDR3 comprises 14 residues. V lost 10 bases, J lost 11 bases, and 26 bases lay in between. Germline assignment: CDR1 MGHDK and CDR2 SYGVNS. The CDR3 DNA reads TGTGCCACCAGGGGCCCGGGACAAGAGGCGGACGCTTTCTTT. The encoded protein is CATRGPGQEADAFF.

J is TRBJ1-2 and V is TRBV29-1; TRBD1 is a possible D gene (5 bases). This CDR3 comprises 15 residues. CDR1 is SQVTM, CDR2 ANQGSEA, per germline. With 1 base removed from V and 3 bases from J, the gap between germline ends came to 15 bases. CDR3 in DNA: TGCAGCGTTGAAGTTAGCGAGGAGGGGCACTATGGCTACACCTTC. Translation: CSVEVSEEGHYGYTF.

CDR3 sequence reads: CASSQGMGAINGYTF. CDR3 nucleotides: TGCGCCAGCAGCCAAGGGATGGGGGCGATCAATGGCTACACCTTC. The rearrangement links TRBV4-1 to TRBJ1-2; possibly TRBD1 for D (6 bases). Germline-derived CDR1 and CDR2 are MGHRA and YSYEKL. With 1 base removed from V and 6 bases from J, the gap between germline ends came to 15 bases. This CDR3 comprises 15 residues.

The chain employs TRBV2 and TRBJ1-1; 7 positions match TRBD1. The CDR3 is 15 amino acids. The germline CDR1 and CDR2 sequences are SNHLY and FYNNEI. Trimming took 5 bases from V and 6 from J; bases not matched to a gene: 12. CDR3 sequence: CASSKGALGRAEAFF. In nucleotides, the CDR3 is TGTGCCAGCAGTAAGGGGGCCCTCGGCAGAGCTGAAGCTTTCTTT. The full variable domain, rest sourced from reference TRBV2 and TRBJ1-1, is EPEVTQTPSHQVTQMGQEVILRCVPISNHLYFYWYRQILGQKVEFLVSFYNNEISEKSEIFDDQFSVERPDGSNFTLKIRSTKLEDSAMYFCASSKGALGRAEAFFGQGTRLTVV.

V usage is TRBV2 and J usage is TRBJ1-1; 8 bases match TRBD1. The V and J ends lost 8 bases and 1 base, in that order; junction bases with no gene match: 9. Per germline, CDR1 SNHLY and CDR2 FYNNEI. The CDR3 has 15 amino acids. CDR3 in amino acids: CASRTPTGENTEAFF. CDR3 coding DNA: TGTGCCAGCCGTACCCCGACAGGGGAGAACACTGAAGCTTTCTTT.

The V and J genes are TRBV27 and TRBJ2-5; TRBD1 might be the D (5 bases). The ends were cut back, 6 bases at V and 0 bases at J, with 17 bases in the middle. The germline CDR1 and CDR2 sequences are MNHEY and SMNVEV (reference sequence). CDR3 length: 16 residues. In DNA form, the CDR3 reads TGTGCCAGCAGCCCCACCGTTTGGGGCTACCAAGAGACCCAGTACTTC. This encodes CASSPTVWGYQETQYF.